The sequence of this T cell receptor beta chain was determined in a study of tumor and adjacent non-tumor tissue in lung cancer. Study context: On average, productive TCRbeta reads reached roughly 3.9 million per sample. General study findings and limits: TCR diversity was significantly greater in tumor than normal lung tissue.

No cell sorting was done before RNA was extracted from the tissue. Newly diagnosed lung cancer patients had thoracic surgery in China, August–late 2014, without prior chemotherapy. Three rounds of nested PCR, following a modified ARM-PCR protocol, produced the TCRbeta library. TCRdb recomputed calls from the multiplex PCR reads with MiXCR, one row per CDR3 protein. The data show about 80,000 distinct CDR3 sequences, 72% seen once. The CDR3 has 15 amino acids. Germline V gives CDR1 DFQATT, CDR2 SNEGSKA (reference sequence). Turning to this clonotype: The target antigen is unknown.

Sequenced: lung tumor tissue. This clonotype originated in a woman aged 35 to 49 with non-small cell lung cancer. The chain joins TRBV20-1 to TRBJ2-3; D remains unclear. The J call may be incorrect, as the DNA end agrees better with TRBJ1-5. The CDR3 region has the DNA TGCAGTGCTACGGAGCGGGCACCCGCCACAGATACACAGCATTTT. As protein: CSATERAPATDTQHF.